This T cell receptor beta chain was found in a study of shared clonotypes between healthy human individuals. General observations from the study: Larger estimated richness was generally seen in naive subsets than in memory subsets. The expectation was that sequencing depth would affect clonotype sharing among donors.

In the case of this clone: What it recognizes is unknown.

At deep level, the assay was performed. Every subset's genomic DNA went evenly onto several immunoSEQ plates. TCRdb keeps only in-frame clones here, not all; method: immunoSEQ multiplex PCR. The sample lists around 2,000,000 clones, roughly 95% occurring once. Naivety among CD8 cells was defined by CD45RO negativity and positive CCR7 selection, thereby excluding terminally differentiated effector memory CD45RA+ cells. This clonotype originated in a man younger than 30 in good health. The sample was naive CD8+ T cells sorted from blood.

Here the CDR3 DNA reads TGCAGCGTTGAAGGAATTGCCGGAATCTATGGCTACACCTTC. Translation: CSVEGIAGIYGYTF. The chain links TRBV29-1 to TRBJ1-2; D is unclear. Germline CDR1 is SQVTM and CDR2 is ANQGSEA. V was cut by 1 base and J by 4 bases, with 13 bases left in between. CDR3 length: 14 residues.